The clone carrying this T cell receptor beta chain was observed a few times. Its antigen is not known. Germline values: CDR1 LGHDT, CDR2 YNNKEL (reference sequence). The CDR3 has 15 residues. The V end lost 4 bases, the J end lost 0 bases, and 12 bases lay between the germline ends. The data stem from a study of T cells after yellow fever vaccination. At the level of the study: SMART-Seq v4 Ultra Low Input prepared libraries from low-cell fractions. Study-level results: Weaker, the secondary response had a peak occurring faster, on day 5 versus 15. High-abundance clonotypes from the bulk population could contaminate FACS-sorted repertoires.

5'RACE template switching produced TCR cDNA carrying a universal primer site and UMIs. TCRdb reanalysed the 5' RACE reads using MiXCR and keeps one entry per CDR3 protein. The sample includes about 400,000 distinct CDR3 sequences, around 6.4% of them seen just once. The V call is TRBV3-1, the J call TRBJ1-2; D is unresolved. The receptor was derived from a man aged 25-40 years who received the YFV17D yellow fever vaccine. Specimen: PBMCs, collected 5 days after the yellow fever booster vaccination. The CDR3 loop reads CASSPTKRANYGYTF. The DNA for the CDR3 is TGTGCCAGCAGCCCCACGAAGAGAGCTAACTATGGCTACACCTTC.